Listed here are 24 T cell receptor beta chains from one sample, sequenced in a study of T cell responses to AZD1222 COVID-19 vaccine. Assay used: immunoSEQ multiplex PCR; TCRdb lists only in-frame clones, some missing. The data contain more than 110,000 clones, 75% to 90% of them singletons. The sequenced sample was peripheral blood, obtained on day 0 of AZD1222 vaccination. The receptors here all came from an adult in good health.

V usage is TRBV30 and J usage is TRBJ2-1, with 9 bases aligning to TRBD2. This CDR3 spans 17 amino acids. Germline V gene lookup returns CDR1 GTSNPN and CDR2 SVGIG (reference sequence). Trimming took 1 base from V and 1 from J; bases not matched to a gene: 8. CDR3 region: CAWSGNRLAVSYNEQFF. Written as DNA, the CDR3 is TGTGCCTGGAGTGGTAACCGACTAGCGGTGTCCTACAATGAGCAGTTCTTC. The full variable domain, with the rest looked up from reference TRBV30 and TRBJ2-1, is SQTIHQWPATLVQPVGSPLSLECTVEGTSNPNLYWYRQAAGRGLQLLFYSVGIGQISSEVPQNLSASRPQDRQFILSSKKLLLSDSGFYLCAWSGNRLAVSYNEQFFGPGTRLTVL.

The chain carries TRBV4-1 and TRBJ1-5, with a tentative D call TRBD1 (5 bases). Trimming cost V 0 bases and J 4 bases, with 10 bases left between them. The CDR3 loop spans 15 amino acids. CDR1 is MGHRA, CDR2 YSYEKL, per germline. The CDR3 DNA follows: TGCGCCAGCAGCCAAGAGGGGACTTCGAATCAGCCCCAGCATTTT. It yields the protein CASSQEGTSNQPQHF.

A single count supports this clone. The V and J genes are TRBV5-1 and TRBJ1-2; 8 bases align to TRBD1. The trim removed 4 bases at V and 6 bases at J, leaving 8 bases unmatched. The CDR3 has 14 residues. Germline CDR1 is SGHRS and CDR2 is YFSETQ. The CDR3 nucleotides are TGCGCCAGCAGCATCACGGGACAGGTGGATGGCTACACCTTC. This translates into CASSITGQVDGYTF.

There are a few counts of this clone. The CDR3 sequence is CASSSGQGYGYTF. The CDR3 DNA is TGTGCCAGCAGCTCGGGACAGGGGTATGGCTACACCTTC. V usage is TRBV7-2 and J usage is TRBJ1-2; 10 bases are shared with TRBD1. Germline values: CDR1 SGHTA, CDR2 FQGNSA. The CDR3 is 13 residues long. Germline trimming cut 4 bases from V and 5 bases from J; bases unmatched to any gene: 1. The full variable domain, rest sourced from reference TRBV7-2 and TRBJ1-2, is GAGVSQSPSNKVTEKGKDVELRCDPISGHTALYWYRQSLGQGLEFLIYFQGNSAPDKSGLPSDRFSAERTGGSVSTLTIQRTQQEDSAVYLCASSSGQGYGYTFGSGTRLTVV.

The CDR3 DNA is TGTGCCAGCAGGGACGACAGCTCTGGAAACACCATATATTTT. Translated: CASRDDSSGNTIYF. V gene TRBV2 combines with J gene TRBJ1-3, with D possibly TRBD1 on 5 matching bases. Trimming removed 6 bases from V and 0 bases from J, with 9 bases in between. The CDR3 is 14 residues long. Germline V gene data show CDR1 as SNHLY and CDR2 as FYNNEI.

The V call is TRBV6-6, the J call TRBJ2-3; TRBD1 agrees at 9 bases. Germline V gene lookup returns CDR1 MNHNY and CDR2 SVGAGI (reference sequence). V was pared by 7 bases and J by 2 bases, with 7 bases of the junction left unmatched. The CDR3 is made up of 15 amino acids. Here the CDR3 DNA reads TGTGCCAGCACCCCCGGGACAGGGATCACAGATACGCAGTATTTT. It specifies CASTPGTGITDTQYF.

The J gene is TRBJ1-4, the V gene TRBV27; no reliable D call. Deletions cut 2 bases from V and 3 bases from J, with 10 bases between. CDR1 is MNHEY, CDR2 SMNVEV, per germline (reference sequence). The CDR3 contains 15 residues. CDR3 sequence reads: CASSLTRGSNEKLFF. The CDR3 nucleotides are TGTGCCAGCAGTTTAACCCGGGGTTCTAATGAAAAACTGTTTTTT.

The chain joins TRBV7-9 to TRBJ2-2; TRBD1 matches 7 bases. The CDR3 length is 15 residues. V was pared by 6 bases and J by 8 bases, with 12 bases of the junction left unmatched. Germline loops: CDR1 SEHNR, CDR2 FQNEAQ (reference sequence). CDR3 sequence reads: CASRPDRVLVGELFF. CDR3 coding DNA: TGTGCCAGCAGACCTGACAGGGTGTTAGTTGGGGAGCTGTTTTTT.

This clone was seen only once. V gene TRBV30 combines with J gene TRBJ2-3; TRBD1 matches at 8 bases. CDR1 is GTSNPN and CDR2 is SVGIG in the germline V gene (reference sequence). There are 15 residues in the CDR3. V trimming: 3 bases; J trimming: 1 base; junction bases outside the gene matches: 6. Written as DNA, the CDR3 is TGTGCCTGGAGCGGACAGGGATCCCGCACAGATACGCAGTATTTT. Translating gives CAWSGQGSRTDTQYF.

The rearrangement links TRBV3-1 (or the pseudogene TRBV3-2) to TRBJ2-1, with 10 bases fitting TRBD2. V dropped 5 bases and J dropped 9; count of bases not matched to a gene: 10. Germline CDR1 LGHDT, CDR2 YNNKEL (reference sequence). This CDR3 has 15 amino acids. The CDR3 coding sequence is TGTGCCAGCAGCACTGTAGCGGGGGGACCCAGTGAGCAGTTCTTC. It is translated as CASSTVAGGPSEQFF.

V gene TRBV6-5 combines with J gene TRBJ1-4; D is uncertain. The germline CDR1 and CDR2 sequences are MNHEY and SVGAGI. The CDR3 sequence is 15 residues long. Trimming stripped 6 bases from V and 3 bases from J, with 14 bases between. DNA of the CDR3: TGTGCCAGCAGAGTCCAGCGCAGCGCTAATGAAAAACTGTTTTTT. It codes for CASRVQRSANEKLFF.

This clone showed up just once. The junction differs from germline at one of its ends, possibly a read error. The chain is built from TRBV3-1 (or the pseudogene TRBV3-2) and TRBJ1-4; no reliable D call. Germline assignment: CDR1 LGHDT and CDR2 YNNKEL (reference sequence). CDR3 length: 15 amino acids. CDR3 amino acids: CASSQNKGANEKLFF. CDR3 sequence (DNA): TGTGCCAGCAGCCAGAACAAGGGCGCTAACGAAAAACTGTTTTTT.

The V and J genes are TRBV9 and TRBJ2-1, with 8 bases fitting TRBD2. The CDR3 runs 17 residues. J lost 2 bases, V lost 0 bases, and 7 bases had no gene match. Germline CDR1 is SGDLS and CDR2 is YYNGEE. The CDR3 sequence: CASSVEGLAGTYNEQFF. CDR3 DNA: TGTGCCAGCAGCGTAGAGGGGCTAGCGGGTACCTACAATGAGCAGTTCTTC.

This chain joins TRBV30 and TRBJ2-5, with 12 positions matching TRBD2. This CDR3 contains 17 residues. V lost 1 base, J lost 2 bases, and 8 bases stayed unmatched. Germline V gene sequence: CDR1 GTSNPN, CDR2 SVGIG (reference sequence). The CDR3 DNA reads as TGTGCCTGGAGTGCTGGACTAGCGGGGACCCTTCAAGAGACCCAGTACTTC. Translated: CAWSAGLAGTLQETQYF.

This chain connects TRBV5-1 to TRBJ2-3; D gene uncertain. In germline, CDR1 is SGHRS, CDR2 YFSETQ. V lost 2 bases and J lost 3, with 10 bases in between. The CDR3 loop spans 14 amino acids. The CDR3, as DNA: TGCGCCAGCAGCTTCAACGACGGGACAGATACGCAGTATTTT. As protein: CASSFNDGTDTQYF. Full variable domain (missing parts from reference TRBV5-1 and TRBJ2-3): KAGVTQTPRYLIKTRGQQVTLSCSPISGHRSVSWYQQTPGQGLQFLFEYFSETQRNKGNFPGRFSGRQFSNSRSEMNVSTLELGDSALYLCASSFNDGTDTQYFGPGTRLTVL.

The gene calls are TRBV9 and TRBJ2-5; 10 positions match TRBD2. The ends lost 4 bases at V and 5 bases at J; junction bases unmatched: 5. Germline V gives CDR1 SGDLS, CDR2 YYNGEE. The CDR3 totals 14 residues. The CDR3 DNA reads TGTGCCAGCAGCAAGAGCGGGGGGGCGGAGACCCAGTACTTC. Translating it yields CASSKSGGAETQYF. The full variable domain, in which reference TRBV9 and TRBJ2-5 provide the parts outside the CDR3, is DSGVTQTPKHLITATGQRVTLRCSPRSGDLSVYWYQQSLDQGLQFLIQYYNGEERAKGNILERFSAQQFPDLHSELNLSSLELGDSALYFCASSKSGGAETQYFGPGTRLLVL.

The chain combines TRBV5-4 with TRBJ1-1; 7 bases match TRBD1. CDR1 and CDR2 (germline): SGHNT, YYREEE (reference sequence). V lost 2 bases, J lost 5 bases, and 3 bases stayed unmatched. The CDR3 is 13 residues long. The CDR3 sequence: CASSFQGGTEAFF. CDR3 DNA sequence: TGTGCCAGCAGCTTCCAGGGGGGGACTGAAGCTTTCTTT.

The CDR3 coding sequence is TGTGCCAGCAGCGTAACCGGGACTAGCGGGGGCGCCAAAAACATTCAGTACTTC. This codes for CASSVTGTSGGAKNIQYF. V usage is TRBV3-1 (or the pseudogene TRBV3-2) and J usage is TRBJ2-4; TRBD2 matches at 14 bases. With 5 bases clipped from V and 1 base from J, the junction kept 7 bases outside the gene matches. From germline, CDR1 is LGHDT and CDR2 YNNKEL (reference sequence). The CDR3 loop spans 18 amino acids.

The chain couples TRBV6-1 to TRBJ1-2; D is perhaps TRBD1 (5 bases). This CDR3 has 14 residues. Trimming took off 2 bases at V and 5 bases at J, with 12 bases between the two ends. Per germline, CDR1 MNHNS and CDR2 SASEGT. CDR3 sequence reads: CASSEFGGLYGYTF. In DNA form, the CDR3 reads TGTGCCAGCAGTGAATTTGGGGGATTGTATGGCTACACCTTC.

This clone was seen a single time. Here the CDR3 DNA reads TGCGCCAGCAGCTTGGCGGGGGATTCGTATGGCTACACCTTC. Translation gives CASSLAGDSYGYTF. This chain links TRBV5-1 with TRBJ1-2; tentatively, D is TRBD1 (5 bases). CDR3 length equals 14 residues. Deletions cut 0 bases from V and 5 bases from J, with 11 bases between. Germline V lookup: CDR1 SGHRS, CDR2 YFSETQ.

This clone was counted once. The chain links TRBV11-2 to TRBJ2-7, with D maybe TRBD1 (5 bases). CDR3 size: 15 residues. In germline, CDR1 is SGHAT, CDR2 FQNNGV. V gave up 2 bases and J gave up 1 base, with 12 bases separating them. This CDR3 reads CASSLTDSSSYEQYF. DNA for the CDR3: TGTGCCAGCAGCTTAACTGACAGCTCATCCTACGAGCAGTACTTC. The variable domain in full, with the rest retrieved from reference TRBV11-2 and TRBJ2-7, is EAGVAQSPRYKIIEKRQSVAFWCNPISGHATLYWYQQILGQGPKLLIQFQNNGVVDDSQLPKDRFSAERLKGVDSTLKIQPAKLEDSAVYLCASSLTDSSSYEQYFGPGTRLTVT.

This clone has just a few counts. V and J are TRBV20-1 and TRBJ1-5; 7 bases align to TRBD1. Germline V lookup: CDR1 DFQATT, CDR2 SNEGSKA (reference sequence). The CDR3 is 14 amino acids. V was pared by 3 bases and J by 5 bases, with 7 bases of the junction left unmatched. The CDR3 DNA reads as TGCAGTGCTAGTCCGGGACAGCTTTATCAGCCCCAGCATTTT. Residues: CSASPGQLYQPQHF.

The chain combines TRBV10-3 with TRBJ1-2; 7 nucleotides align to TRBD1. Germline CDR1 ENHRY, CDR2 SYGVKD. V dropped 10 bases and J dropped 5; count of bases not matched to a gene: 4. This CDR3 region has 11 residues. CDR3 DNA sequence: TGTGCCACCCAGGGGGGGTATGGCTACACCTTC. It is translated as CATQGGYGYTF.

The rearrangement joins TRBV10-2 to TRBJ1-2, with D unclear. Germline CDR1 WSHSY, CDR2 SAAADI. The CDR3 runs to 14 residues. V was clipped by 6 bases and J by 4 bases, with 15 bases between them. CDR3 region: CASSERPDVYGYTF. CDR3 bases: TGCGCCAGCAGCGAAAGACCCGATGTCTATGGCTACACCTTC.